The clone carrying this TCR beta chain was seen only once. This CDR3 has 15 amino acids. Deletions cut 1 base from V and 2 bases from J, with 12 bases between. Germline V lookup: CDR1 MGHDK, CDR2 SYGVNS. Generated by immunoSEQ multiplex PCR, the TCRdb table keeps only in-frame clones and is missing some. The data hold approximately 460,000 clones, with nearly 90% observed a single time. This record belongs to a study of blood T cell repertoires in COVID-19. Study as a whole: There were acute and convalescent COVID-19 samples, and they came from the United States, Italy and Spain.

The rearrangement uses TRBV25-1 and TRBJ2-7; TRBD1 might be the D (5 bases). This receptor was identified in a man aged 18 to 30 with COVID-19, enrolled during active disease. The sample consisted of peripheral blood. CDR3 region: CASSEFNAGTYEQYF. CDR3 nucleotides: TGTGCCAGCAGTGAATTTAACGCAGGGACCTACGAGCAGTACTTC.